This TCR beta chain was observed in a study of T cells expressing NK-cell markers (dated by TCRdb to the early 2020s). About the study as a whole: Three sorted T-cell subsets (CD3+CD56+NKG2C+, CD3+CD56+NKG2C- and CD3+CD56-NKG2C+) from about 8 donors had their TCR beta-chain repertoires profiled. Among the eight sequenced donors, only one was HCMV-seronegative, while the other seven were HCMV-seropositive. The study sequenced eight donors, all healthy volunteers chosen at random: three men and five women. The libraries were sequenced on Illumina HiSeq 2000/2500, MiSeq or NextSeq, producing 2 x 150 bp reads. What the authors observed across the whole study: Those dominant clonotypes were again the most abundant among CD3+CD56-NKG2C+ cells in a handful of donors, at about 25-60.1%. It remained unclear whether the expanded NKG2C-expressing T cell clones were specific for HCMV antigens. In a handful of donors, the dominant CD3+CD56+NKG2C+ clonotypes were among the top 10 CD8+ clonotypes and accounted for about 1.0-8% of CD8+ T cells.

A commercial ELISA kit detecting HCMV-specific IgG in serum was used to determine HCMV serostatus. Peripheral blood mononuclear cells were isolated from blood by Ficoll density gradient centrifugation. Sequencing instrument: Illumina HiSeq 2000. TCR beta cDNA libraries were made by 5'RACE template switching that added a universal primer site and unique molecular identifiers. Priming for cDNA synthesis came from the TCR beta constant segment, and two successive PCR amplification steps followed. The study's processing was this. MIGEC was used to demultiplex reads and group the reads by UMI, and MiTCR was used to assemble and quantify clonotypes. To exclude erroneous sequences, only TCR cDNA sequences supported by at least two reads were retained. Downstream repertoire analysis used the tcR package, and clonotypes were matched across fractions by CDR3 nucleotide sequence plus V segment. VDJmatch was used to annotate antigen specificity against VDJdb, with one amino acid substitution allowed in CDR3. After the reads were reprocessed by TCRdb, one entry was made per CDR3 protein sequence, with no DNA. The authors' filters were not applied to this entry. This sample's clone table shows approximately 460,000 distinct CDR3 sequences. The ten most abundant clones make up about 7.3% of the sample.

As concerns this clonotype: The target of this receptor is not known.

The receptor's source is a woman between 18 and 70 years old in good health. The sample consisted of blood T cells: a sorted CD56 or NKG2C T cell subset, CD4+ or CD8+ T cells, or bulk PBMC T cells (not recorded which).

CDR3 region: CSASAPGIRTDTQYF. This chain is built from TRBV20-1 and TRBJ2-3; TCRdb selects TRBD1, and the lack of DNA leaves this call unchecked. The CDR3 covers 15 residues, taking in both the cysteine and the phenylalanine. A DNA sequence was not provided. According to the germline V gene (reference sequence), CDR1 reads DFQATT and CDR2 reads SNEGSKA.